The T cell receptor beta chain described here comes from a study of blood T cells in healthy people across ages. This clonotype was seen a few times. Primers used in a second PCR of roughly 6 to 11 cycles were a sample-barcoded 5' primer and a J-beta primer mix. TCRdb re-called the 5' RACE reads with MiXCR, one entry per CDR3 protein. The sample contains around 1.5 million distinct CDR3 sequences, around 36% of which appear only once. Germline V gives CDR1 SQVTM, CDR2 ANQGSEA. The ends were cut back, 3 bases at V and 0 bases at J, with 20 bases in the middle. The CDR3 extends over 17 amino acids. The specimen sequenced was blood. The TCR was taken from a woman in her twenties or thirties in good health. The chain employs TRBV29-1 and TRBJ1-1; tentatively, D is TRBD1 (5 bases). The CDR3 loop is CSVEMGDWDYMNTEAFF. CDR3 bases: TGCAGCGTTGAGATGGGGGACTGGGATTACATGAACACTGAAGCTTTCTTT.